A selection of T cell receptor beta chains follows, all from one sample in a study of glioma-infiltrating T cells. TCRdb used MiXCR to reprocess the multiplex PCR reads, holding one entry per CDR3 protein. The table shows fewer than 200,000 distinct CDR3 sequences, with 43% occurring only once. The sequenced sample was glioma tissue, nonneoplastic brain tissue, or PBMCs (not recorded which). These receptors were collected from a human donor with low-grade glioma or glioblastoma, undergoing nonglioma brain surgery, or in good health (not recorded which). Both conserved end residues are part of each CDR3. The D gene is left open where the match is weak. Clone size is shown for a subset of rows, as once, few, many or a class of expanded clone.

j_call v_call clone_size d_call cdr3_nt cdr3_aa
TRBJ2-3 TRBV28 once - TGTGCCAGCAGTTTAAGTGTTGGACAGTGGAGCACAGATACGCAGTATTTT CASSLSVGQWSTDTQYF
TRBJ1-2 TRBV19 many TRBD1 TGTGCCAGTAGTACCCGACAGGGGAGCTACACCTTC CASSTRQGSYTF
TRBJ2-3 TRBV27 many - TGTGCCAGCAGTGCCTCTAAGAATACGCAGTATTTT CASSASKNTQYF
TRBJ2-1 TRBV6-1 few TRBD2 TGTGCCACTCAAAGCGGGAGGGTTGATGAGCAGTTCTTC CATQSGRVDEQFF
TRBJ1-2 TRBV6-5 - - TGTGCCAGCAGGAGATTTAAGGGCCACACCTTC CASRRFKGHTF
TRBJ2-7 TRBV27 many TRBD2 TGTGCCAGCAGTCGATCCGGAGCGGGGCTATCCTACGAGCAGTACTTC CASSRSGAGLSYEQYF
TRBJ2-7 TRBV28 many - TGTGCCAGCTCTCCCCCCCGGGCCCCCTACGAGCAGTACTTC CASSPPRAPYEQYF
TRBJ2-7 TRBV2 many - TGTGCCAGCAGTGACAAGATGGTTTACGAGCAGTACTTC CASSDKMVYEQYF
TRBJ2-2 TRBV6-1 many TRBD1 TGTGCCACCCGAGGACAGGGGAACACCGGGGAGCTGTTTTTT CATRGQGNTGELFF
TRBJ2-1 TRBV7-6 - TRBD2 TGTGCCAGCAGCTTATCGGAGGGAGGGCCCTTTGAGCAGTTCTTC CASSLSEGGPFEQFF
TRBJ1-1 TRBV11-2 many - TGTGCCAGCAGCTTAGTGCTAGGGGCTGGTGAAGCTTTCTTT CASSLVLGAGEAFF
TRBJ2-1 TRBV24-1 - - TGTGCCACCAGTGATTCATCTATCGGGATCAATGAGCAGTTCTTC CATSDSSIGINEQFF
TRBJ2-1 TRBV7-9 - - TGTGCCAGCAGCCCTGCGGACAGAGACAATGAGCAGTTCTTC CASSPADRDNEQFF
TRBJ2-5 TRBV20-1 many TRBD2 TGCAGTGCTAGCCCGGGACTAGCTAGGGGTCAGACCCAGTACTTC CSASPGLARGQTQYF
TRBJ2-1 TRBV20-1 many - TGCAGTGCTAGTCCCCCGATCGACAACAATGAGCAGTTCTTC CSASPPIDNNEQFF
TRBJ2-4 TRBV4-1 - - TGCGCCAGCAGCCAAGCCGCAGCTACCCTAGCCAAAAACATTCAATACTTC CASSQAAATLAKNIQYF
TRBJ1-2 TRBV5-1 - - TGCGCCAGCAGCTCGCTAGGCAGGGCGGGCTATGGCTACACCTTC CASSSLGRAGYGYTF
TRBJ2-2 TRBV19 - - TGTGCCAGTATAGGGGCGAACACCGGGGAGCTGTTTTTT CASIGANTGELFF
TRBJ2-1 TRBV28 - - TGTGCCAGCATTACAACTACTCCCTATGAGCAGTTCTTC CASITTTPYEQFF
TRBJ2-1 TRBV5-4 few - TGTGCCAGCACCACCTTTGGCGGAAGCTCCTACAATGAGCAGTTCTTC CASTTFGGSSYNEQFF
TRBJ2-7 TRBV29-1 few - TGCAGCGTTACTCCAGGGGTCCGCTTTGACGAGCAGTACTTC CSVTPGVRFDEQYF
TRBJ1-2 TRBV6-2/TRBV6-3 many - TGTGCCAGCAGTTACTCGGCAAGGCCTGGCTACACCTTC CASSYSARPGYTF
TRBJ2-1 TRBV7-2 - TRBD2 TGTGCCAGCAGCTTTAGCGGGAGTGAGCAGTTCTTC CASSFSGSEQFF
TRBJ1-2 TRBV18 many - TGTGCCAGCTCACCCCAAGGGGATTTGAATGGCTACACCTTC CASSPQGDLNGYTF
TRBJ2-7 TRBV4-1 many - TGCGCCAGCAGCCAAGTCCAGAGCTCCTACGAGCAGTACTTC CASSQVQSSYEQYF
TRBJ1-1 TRBV25-1 many - TGTGCCAGCAGTCGGACGACAGACCCTGGGGCAGCTTTCTTT CASSRTTDPGAAFF
TRBJ2-7 TRBV3-1 - - TGTGCCAGCAGCCGAACGGGACCCGCCTACGAGCAGTACTTC CASSRTGPAYEQYF
TRBJ2-7 TRBV5-1 few - TGCGCCAGCAGCTTGAAACCCAGGGATTTCTACGAGCAGTACTTC CASSLKPRDFYEQYF
TRBJ2-7 TRBV28 many - TGTGCCAGCAAGAGCTCCTACGAGCAGTACTTC CASKSSYEQYF
TRBJ2-4 TRBV29-1 - - TGCAGCGTTGAAGTGGCCGGGAACATTCAGTACTTC CSVEVAGNIQYF
TRBJ2-2 TRBV9 few - TGTGCCAGCAGCGTCAACACCGGGGAGCTGTTTTTT CASSVNTGELFF
TRBJ2-2 TRBV5-4 - - TGTGCCAGCAGCGTGCAGGGTATCACCGGGGAGCTGTTTTTT CASSVQGITGELFF
TRBJ1-1 TRBV18 - - TGTGCCAGCTCACCTGGACGGGATTACACTGAAGCTTTCTTT CASSPGRDYTEAFF
TRBJ2-2 TRBV19 - - TGTGCCAGTATTATGCATCCTAGGAACACCGGGGAGCTTTTTTTT CASIMHPRNTGELFF
TRBJ2-1 TRBV20-1 many - TGCAGTGCTGTAGAAGTTCGGTCCTACAATGAGCAGTTCTTC CSAVEVRSYNEQFF
TRBJ2-1 TRBV24-1 - - TGTGCCACCAGTGATCCCAGGGGTTTCGGCGTCGATGAGCAGTTCTTC CATSDPRGFGVDEQFF
TRBJ2-7 TRBV20-1 many TRBD1 TGCAGTGCTAGACTGGCCGGGACAGGGTTTCACGAGCAGTACTTC CSARLAGTGFHEQYF